The rows below give T cell receptor beta chains drawn from one sample of a study of T cell responses to AZD1222 COVID-19 vaccine. Profiled with immunoSEQ multiplex PCR; TCRdb holds only in-frame clones, not every one. The table records over 95,000 clones, about 87% of them present only once. Source: peripheral blood, taken on day 0 of AZD1222 vaccination. Receptors originate from an adult in good health. Both conserved end residues are part of each CDR3. D genes are given only for firm matches. Rows may omit the clone size; those that give it use once, few, many or a size class.

cdr3_nt,cdr3_aa,j_call,clone_size,d_call,v_call
TGTGCCAGTAGTTTCCTTCAGGGGGCTCGGACTGAAGCTTTCTTT,CASSFLQGARTEAFF,TRBJ1-1,NA,TRBD1,TRBV19
TGTGCCAGCAGCAAAGGACAGCTTTCCTCTGGAAACACCATATATTTT,CASSKGQLSSGNTIYF,TRBJ1-3,NA,NA,TRBV7-8
TGTGCCAGCAGTTCACTACCCTTCGGGACTAGCGGGAGCAGGGAGCAGTACTTC,CASSSLPFGTSGSREQYF,TRBJ2-7,NA,TRBD2,TRBV28
TGTGCCAGCAGCTTAGGGCTAGCCAGCACAGATACGCAGTATTTT,CASSLGLASTDTQYF,TRBJ2-3,NA,NA,TRBV7-9
TGTGCCAGCAGCTCCCCTCGGGGACTAGCGGGAGCGAACACCGGGGAGCTGTTTTTT,CASSSPRGLAGANTGELFF,TRBJ2-2,NA,TRBD2,TRBV7-2
TGTGCCAGCAGCCCCGAGACTGTGCCGATTGAAGCTTTCTTT,CASSPETVPIEAFF,TRBJ1-1,NA,NA,TRBV7-9
TGTGCCAGCAGCTTGGAGAGTGGAACCGGGGAGCTGTTTTTT,CASSLESGTGELFF,TRBJ2-2,NA,NA,TRBV5-4
TGCGCCAGCAGCCAAACAGGGTCCCGCACAACTAATGAAAAACTGTTTTTT,CASSQTGSRTTNEKLFF,TRBJ1-4,once,NA,TRBV4-3
TGTGCCATCAGTGAGCCCCCAGACTCCTTCACAGATACGCAGTATTTT,CAISEPPDSFTDTQYF,TRBJ2-3,NA,NA,TRBV10-3
TGCGCCAGCAGCCAGGCACCCGGGACAGGCGCCTATGGCTACACCTTC,CASSQAPGTGAYGYTF,TRBJ1-2,NA,TRBD1,TRBV5-1
TGTGCCAGCAGCTTGATAGGGCTCGGTTCACCCCTCCACTTT,CASSLIGLGSPLHF,TRBJ1-6,NA,NA,TRBV7-2
TGCAGCGTGAGGGGCCAGAGCACAGATACGCAGTATTTT,CSVRGQSTDTQYF,TRBJ2-3,NA,NA,TRBV29-1
TGTGCCAGCAGCTTAGCACCACATCGGGTGGCGCAGTATTTT,CASSLAPHRVAQYF,TRBJ2-3,NA,NA,TRBV7-9
TGCAGCGTAACGACTAGCGGGAGGGCTCGGGAGCAGTACTTC,CSVTTSGRAREQYF,TRBJ2-7,NA,TRBD2,TRBV29-1